This T cell receptor (beta chain) was obtained from a study of cytomegalovirus exposure and HLA in healthy donors. There were likely unrecorded immune exposures, though donors were nominally healthy when sampled. CDR1 is ENHRY and CDR2 is SYGVKD in the germline V gene. This CDR3 is 13 amino acids long. Use of 60 Vbeta and 13 Jbeta primers characterized the PCR. Measured with immunoSEQ multiplex PCR; TCRdb has only the in-frame clones, and not every one. This table holds fewer than 150,000 clones. V is TRBV10-3 and J is TRBJ2-5, with D possibly TRBD2 on 6 matching bases. The J call may be in error: the DNA end matches TRBJ2-7 better. The source material was PBMCs. The TCR sequence derives from a woman aged 55 to 70 in good health and CMV-seronegative. As DNA, the CDR3 is TGTGCCATCAGCCCCAGAACGGAGGGCGAGCAGTACTTC. This gives the protein CAISPRTEGEQYF.